This is a list of T cell receptor beta chains from one sample in a study of blood T cell repertoires in COVID-19. The data were produced by immunoSEQ multiplex PCR, yet TCRdb's version contains in-frame clones alone and is incomplete. Here the sample spans 130,000 to 150,000 clones, about 89% being singletons. The source material was peripheral blood. Receptors were obtained from a man older than 75 with acute or convalescent COVID-19. CDR3s include the opening cysteine and the closing phenylalanine or tryptophan. Each record gives: clone size, V gene, J gene, CDR3 protein. Where a row states a size, it is once, few, many or the class of an expanded clone; other rows omit it.

NA	TRBV5-1	TRBJ2-5	CASSLPRGLAASQETQYF
NA	TRBV3-1/TRBV3-2	TRBJ1-1	CASSQNINTEAFF
NA	TRBV29-1	TRBJ1-2	CSGRGSNGYTF
NA	TRBV5-1	TRBJ1-4	CASSLSASRAEKLFF
NA	TRBV5-8	TRBJ2-7	CASSLADVSSYEQYF
few	TRBV5-6	TRBJ1-5	CASSLGSVNQPQHF
NA	TRBV27	TRBJ2-7	CASSLGGGPYEQYF
NA	TRBV14	TRBJ2-6	CASGASGANVLTF
NA	TRBV28	TRBJ2-1	CASSLRAGGSYNEQFF
NA	TRBV7-2	TRBJ2-7	CASSPNWDRGLNEQYF
NA	TRBV9	TRBJ2-1	CASSVDSGRVSEQFF
once	TRBV19	TRBJ2-1	CASSTGTSGRNEQFF
NA	TRBV19	TRBJ1-6	CASTERDRDSPLHF
NA	TRBV6-6	TRBJ2-1	CASTLARYNEQFF
NA	TRBV28	TRBJ1-6	CASSLADRLNSPLHF
NA	TRBV28	TRBJ1-4	CASSLGGKRGKLFF
NA	TRBV29-1	TRBJ1-1	CSMDLAGTGLEAFF
NA	TRBV19	TRBJ2-5	CASTPLGGGGETQYF
NA	TRBV6-5	TRBJ2-2	CASRYRGSTGELFF
NA	TRBV27	TRBJ2-1	CASSLSAGGTYNEQFF
NA	TRBV6-1	TRBJ1-6	CASSEPRTGLVSPLHF
NA	TRBV5-4	TRBJ2-3	CASSSSQRGTDTQYF
NA	TRBV2	TRBJ2-5	CASSSSGGQETQYF
NA	TRBV5-1	TRBJ2-1	CASSLSFSSGRVGSYNEQFF
NA	TRBV6-5	TRBJ2-4	CASSYSLWSDIQYF
NA	TRBV5-5	TRBJ2-7	CASSVSRGASGWFSSYEQYF
NA	TRBV9	TRBJ1-1	CASSEGTGDPEAFF
NA	TRBV2	TRBJ1-1	CASSGQGNTEAFF
NA	TRBV5-1	TRBJ2-1	CASSLTSGSYNEQFF
NA	TRBV25-1	TRBJ1-4	CASSDYGAATNEKLFF
medium-sized	TRBV2	TRBJ2-2	CASRLAGSTGELFF
NA	TRBV2	TRBJ2-1	CASRKLAGANNEQFF
NA	TRBV28	TRBJ1-1	CASSSLVRGRWSTEAFF
NA	TRBV2	TRBJ2-5	CASSARGQETQYF
few	TRBV7-2	TRBJ2-2	CASSLGTSNTGELFF
once	TRBV5-1	TRBJ2-5	CASSFGGGLRETQYF
NA	TRBV3-1/TRBV3-2	TRBJ2-7	CASSQGGQGPYEQYF
NA	TRBV11-1	TRBJ1-4	CASSVWGPSNEKLFF
NA	TRBV6-5	TRBJ1-2	CASSYSFGQADGYTF
NA	TRBV29-1	TRBJ1-2	CSVEDRQAPGYTF
NA	TRBV6-5	TRBJ1-1	CASSPGFVNTEAFF
NA	TRBV10-1	TRBJ2-1	CASSEAQTLTGGEFF
NA	TRBV27	TRBJ2-7	CASSSQGGYEQYF
NA	TRBV5-4	TRBJ2-7	CASSLTDRPYEQYF
NA	TRBV5-6	TRBJ2-5	CASSLGEMFRDQETQYF
NA	TRBV7-2	TRBJ2-5	CASSLVRETQYF
once	TRBV21-1	TRBJ2-2	CASSDSGTSRNTGELFF
NA	TRBV24-1	TRBJ2-1	CATSDSLAGEQFF
NA	TRBV19	TRBJ1-1	CASRPNRENTEAFF
NA	TRBV2	TRBJ2-3	CASSEARVGRGDTQYF
NA	TRBV19	TRBJ2-1	CASSIGTSGRGYNEQFF
NA	TRBV3-1/TRBV3-2	TRBJ1-1	CASTLAENTEAFF